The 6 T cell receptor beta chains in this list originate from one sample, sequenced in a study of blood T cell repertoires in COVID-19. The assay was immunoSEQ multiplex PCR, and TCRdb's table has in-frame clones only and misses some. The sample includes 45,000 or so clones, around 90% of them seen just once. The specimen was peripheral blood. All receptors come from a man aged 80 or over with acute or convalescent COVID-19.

The DNA of the CDR3 is TGTGCCAGCAGCCCCATCCGGGGAGTCCAAGAGACCCAGTACTTC. It encodes CASSPIRGVQETQYF. The chain recombines TRBV7-2 with TRBJ2-5; D possibly corresponds to TRBD2 (5 bases). The CDR3 contains 15 residues. Trimming removed 5 bases at V and 1 base at J, with 14 bases between. Germline loops: CDR1 SGHTA, CDR2 FQGNSA.

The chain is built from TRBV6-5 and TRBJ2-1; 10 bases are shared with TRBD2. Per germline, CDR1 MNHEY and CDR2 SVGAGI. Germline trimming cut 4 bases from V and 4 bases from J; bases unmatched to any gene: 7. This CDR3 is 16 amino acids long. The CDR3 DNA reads TGTGCCAGCAGTTCTACCACTAGCGGGGCTTACAATGAGCAGTTCTTC. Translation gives CASSSTTSGAYNEQFF.

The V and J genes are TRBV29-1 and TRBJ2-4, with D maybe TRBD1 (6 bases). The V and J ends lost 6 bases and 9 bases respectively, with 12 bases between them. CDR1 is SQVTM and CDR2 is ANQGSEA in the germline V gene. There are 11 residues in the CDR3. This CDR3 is CSVEKGGIQYF. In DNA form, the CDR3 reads TGCAGCGTGGAAAAAGGGGGCATTCAGTACTTC.

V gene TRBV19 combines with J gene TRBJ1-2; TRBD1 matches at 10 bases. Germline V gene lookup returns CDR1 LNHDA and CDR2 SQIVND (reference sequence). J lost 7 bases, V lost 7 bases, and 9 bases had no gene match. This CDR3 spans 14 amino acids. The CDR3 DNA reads TGTGCCAGTACCCCGACCCGGACAGGGGGTGGCTACACCTTC. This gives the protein CASTPTRTGGGYTF.

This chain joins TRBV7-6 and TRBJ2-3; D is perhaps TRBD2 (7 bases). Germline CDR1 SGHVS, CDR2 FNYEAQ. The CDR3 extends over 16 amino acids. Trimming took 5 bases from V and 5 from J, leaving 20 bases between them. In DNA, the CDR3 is TGTGCCAGCAGCCTCCTCGGGGGGCGCGTTAGAGATACGCAGTATTTT. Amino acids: CASSLLGGRVRDTQYF.

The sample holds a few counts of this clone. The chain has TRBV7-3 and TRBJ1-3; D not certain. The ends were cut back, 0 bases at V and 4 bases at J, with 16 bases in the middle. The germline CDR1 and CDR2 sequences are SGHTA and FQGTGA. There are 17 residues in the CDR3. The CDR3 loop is CASSLTYRAGRGNTIYF. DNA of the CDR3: TGTGCCAGCAGCTTAACCTATCGGGCCGGGAGAGGAAACACCATATATTTT.